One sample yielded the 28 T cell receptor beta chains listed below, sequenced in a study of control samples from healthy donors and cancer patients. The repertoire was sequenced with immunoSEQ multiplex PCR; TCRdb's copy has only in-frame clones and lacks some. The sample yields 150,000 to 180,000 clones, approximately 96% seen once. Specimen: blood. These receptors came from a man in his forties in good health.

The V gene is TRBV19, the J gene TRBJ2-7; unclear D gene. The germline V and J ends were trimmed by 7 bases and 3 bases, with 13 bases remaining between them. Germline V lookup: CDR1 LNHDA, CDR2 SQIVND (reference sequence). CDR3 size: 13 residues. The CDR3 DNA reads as TGTGCCAGTACCCAAAGGGCAGGCTACGAGCAGTACTTC. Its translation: CASTQRAGYEQYF.

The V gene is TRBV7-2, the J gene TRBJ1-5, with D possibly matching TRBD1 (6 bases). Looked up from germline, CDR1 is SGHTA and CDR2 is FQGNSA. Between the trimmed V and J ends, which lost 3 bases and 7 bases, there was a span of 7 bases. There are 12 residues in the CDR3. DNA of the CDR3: TGTGCCAGCAGCTTCAGGGGCCAGCCCCAGCATTTT. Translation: CASSFRGQPQHF.

CDR3 coding DNA: TGTGCCAGCAGCCTGACGGACAGGGTCGATCGGGGCTACACCTTC. Its protein is CASSLTDRVDRGYTF. V usage is TRBV5-5 and J usage is TRBJ1-2; the match to TRBD1 covers 8 bases. After removal of 4 bases from V and 8 bases from J, the junction contained 13 bases not matched to a gene. The CDR3 is 15 amino acids. From germline, CDR1 is SGHKS and CDR2 YYEKEE (reference sequence).

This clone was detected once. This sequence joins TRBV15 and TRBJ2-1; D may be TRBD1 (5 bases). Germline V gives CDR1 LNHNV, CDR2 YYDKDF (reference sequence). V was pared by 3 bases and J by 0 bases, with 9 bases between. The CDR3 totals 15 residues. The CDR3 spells CATSRDTSSYNEQFF. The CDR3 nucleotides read TGTGCCACCAGCAGGGACACGAGCTCCTACAATGAGCAGTTCTTC.

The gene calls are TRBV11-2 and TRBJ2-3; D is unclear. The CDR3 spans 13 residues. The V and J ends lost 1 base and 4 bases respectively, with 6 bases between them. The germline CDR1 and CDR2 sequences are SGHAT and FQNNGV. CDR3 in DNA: TGTGCCAGCAGCTTAGGGCTACCAGATACGCAGTATTTT. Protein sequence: CASSLGLPDTQYF.

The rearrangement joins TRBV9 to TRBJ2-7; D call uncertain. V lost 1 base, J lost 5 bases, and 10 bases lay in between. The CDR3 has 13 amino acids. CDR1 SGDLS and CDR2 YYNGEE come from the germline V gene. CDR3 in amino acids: CASSVYPLDEQYF. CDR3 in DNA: TGTGCCAGCAGCGTATACCCCTTAGACGAGCAGTACTTC. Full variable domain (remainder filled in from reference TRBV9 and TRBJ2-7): DSGVTQTPKHLITATGQRVTLRCSPRSGDLSVYWYQQSLDQGLQFLIQYYNGEERAKGNILERFSAQQFPDLHSELNLSSLELGDSALYFCASSVYPLDEQYFGPGTRLTVT.

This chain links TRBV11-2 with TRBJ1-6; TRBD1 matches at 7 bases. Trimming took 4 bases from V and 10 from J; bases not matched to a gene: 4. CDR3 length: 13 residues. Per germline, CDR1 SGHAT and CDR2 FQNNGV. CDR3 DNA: TGTGCCAGCAGCTCCTTACAGGGGTCACCCCTCCACTTT. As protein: CASSSLQGSPLHF. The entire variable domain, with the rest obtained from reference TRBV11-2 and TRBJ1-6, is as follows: EAGVAQSPRYKIIEKRQSVAFWCNPISGHATLYWYQQILGQGPKLLIQFQNNGVVDDSQLPKDRFSAERLKGVDSTLKIQPAKLEDSAVYLCASSSLQGSPLHFGNGTRLTVT.

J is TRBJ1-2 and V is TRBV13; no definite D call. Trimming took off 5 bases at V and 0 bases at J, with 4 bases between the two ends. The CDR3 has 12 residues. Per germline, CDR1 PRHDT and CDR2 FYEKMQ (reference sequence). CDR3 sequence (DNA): TGTGCCAGCAGCCAATCTAACTATGGCTACACCTTC. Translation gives CASSQSNYGYTF.

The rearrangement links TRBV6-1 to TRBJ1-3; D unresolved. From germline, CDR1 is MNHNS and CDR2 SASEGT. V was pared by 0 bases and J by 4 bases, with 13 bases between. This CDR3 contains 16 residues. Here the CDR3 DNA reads TGTGCCAGCAGTGAAGCCAGAACGGGGTACGGAAACACCATATATTTT. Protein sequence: CASSEARTGYGNTIYF.

The CDR3 loop reads CASSSYRDTEAFF. CDR3 nucleotides: TGTGCCAGCAGCTCTTACAGGGATACTGAAGCTTTCTTT. This chain joins TRBV7-8 and TRBJ1-1; the D gene is possibly TRBD1 (6 bases). The CDR3 runs 13 residues. Per the germline V gene, CDR1 is SGHVS and CDR2 is FQNEAQ. V was cut by 4 bases and J by 5 bases, with 11 bases left in between.

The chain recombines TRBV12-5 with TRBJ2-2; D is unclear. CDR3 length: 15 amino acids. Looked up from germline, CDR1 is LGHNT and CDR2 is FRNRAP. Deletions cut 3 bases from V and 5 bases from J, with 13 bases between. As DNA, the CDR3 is TGTGCTAGTGGTTTCTGGACGATCTCGACCGGGGAGCTGTTTTTT. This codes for CASGFWTISTGELFF.

The CDR3 loop is CASSRLNNEKLFF. CDR3 in DNA: TGTGCCAGTAGTCGGCTGAATAATGAAAAACTGTTTTTT. The chain is built from TRBV19 and TRBJ1-4; no reliable D call. The length of the CDR3 is 13 residues. Germline V CDR1 and CDR2: LNHDA, SQIVND (reference sequence). V dropped 5 bases and J dropped 4 bases, with 8 bases sitting between them.

CDR3 in DNA: TGTGCCTGGAGTGTTCGGGGGGGCCTGAACACCGGGGAGCTGTTTTTT. Translation gives CAWSVRGGLNTGELFF. The chain has TRBV30 and TRBJ2-2; 8 bases agree with TRBD2. CDR1 GTSNPN and CDR2 SVGIG come from the germline V gene (reference sequence). The CDR3 consists of 16 residues. Germline trimming cut 0 bases from V and 1 base from J; bases unmatched to any gene: 4.

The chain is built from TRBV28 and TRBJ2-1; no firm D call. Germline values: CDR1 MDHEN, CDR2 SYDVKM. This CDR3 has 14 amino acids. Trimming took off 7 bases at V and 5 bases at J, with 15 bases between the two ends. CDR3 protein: CASNLIGQNNEQFF. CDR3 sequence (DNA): TGTGCCAGCAACCTTATCGGCCAAAACAATGAGCAGTTCTTC.

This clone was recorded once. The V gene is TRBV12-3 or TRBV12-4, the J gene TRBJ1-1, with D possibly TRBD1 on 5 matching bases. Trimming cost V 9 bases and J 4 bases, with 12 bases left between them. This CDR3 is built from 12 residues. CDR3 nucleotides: TGTGCCAGTTTGCGGGGGGGCACTGAAGCTTTCTTT. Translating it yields CASLRGGTEAFF.

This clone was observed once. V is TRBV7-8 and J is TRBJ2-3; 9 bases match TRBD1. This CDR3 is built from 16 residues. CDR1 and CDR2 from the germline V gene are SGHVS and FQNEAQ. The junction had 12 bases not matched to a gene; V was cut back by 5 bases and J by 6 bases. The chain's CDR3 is CASSGMRQGVPDTQYF. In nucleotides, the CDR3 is TGTGCCAGCAGCGGAATGAGACAGGGGGTTCCGGATACGCAGTATTTT.

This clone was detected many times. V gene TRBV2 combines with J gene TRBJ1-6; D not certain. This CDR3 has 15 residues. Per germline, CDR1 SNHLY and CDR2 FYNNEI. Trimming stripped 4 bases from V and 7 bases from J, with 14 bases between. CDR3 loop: CASSVQEGINSPLHF. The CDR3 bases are TGTGCCAGCAGTGTCCAGGAGGGAATAAATTCACCCCTCCACTTT.

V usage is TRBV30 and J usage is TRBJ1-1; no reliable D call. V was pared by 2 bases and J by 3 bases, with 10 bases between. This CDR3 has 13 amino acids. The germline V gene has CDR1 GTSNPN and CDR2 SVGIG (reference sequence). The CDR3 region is CAWSPWAHTEAFF. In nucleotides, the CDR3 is TGTGCCTGGAGTCCCTGGGCACACACTGAAGCTTTCTTT.

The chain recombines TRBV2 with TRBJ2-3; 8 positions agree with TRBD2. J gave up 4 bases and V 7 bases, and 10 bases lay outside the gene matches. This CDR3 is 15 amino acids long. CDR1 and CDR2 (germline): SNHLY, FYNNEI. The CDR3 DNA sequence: TGTGCCAGCATATTTCAGCGGGGGACCCCAGATACGCAGTATTTT. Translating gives CASIFQRGTPDTQYF.

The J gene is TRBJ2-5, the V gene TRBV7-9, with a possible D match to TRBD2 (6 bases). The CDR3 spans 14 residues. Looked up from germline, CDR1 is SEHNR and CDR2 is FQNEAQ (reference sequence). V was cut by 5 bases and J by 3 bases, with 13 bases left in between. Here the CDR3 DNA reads TGTGCCAGCAGCCTACTGTGGGGGGAAGAGACCCAGTACTTC. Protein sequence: CASSLLWGEETQYF.

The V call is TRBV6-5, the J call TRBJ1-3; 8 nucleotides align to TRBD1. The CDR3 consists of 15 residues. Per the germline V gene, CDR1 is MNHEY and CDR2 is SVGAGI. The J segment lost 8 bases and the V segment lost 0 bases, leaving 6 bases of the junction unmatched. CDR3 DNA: TGTGCCAGCAGTTACTCCGCAGGGGGCGGGTACACCATATATTTT. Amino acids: CASSYSAGGGYTIYF.

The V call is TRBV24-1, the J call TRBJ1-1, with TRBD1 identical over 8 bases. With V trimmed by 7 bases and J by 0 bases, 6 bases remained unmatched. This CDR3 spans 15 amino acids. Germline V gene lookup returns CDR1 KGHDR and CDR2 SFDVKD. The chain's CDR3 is CATRETGGMNTEAFF. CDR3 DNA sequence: TGTGCCACCAGGGAAACAGGGGGGATGAACACTGAAGCTTTCTTT.

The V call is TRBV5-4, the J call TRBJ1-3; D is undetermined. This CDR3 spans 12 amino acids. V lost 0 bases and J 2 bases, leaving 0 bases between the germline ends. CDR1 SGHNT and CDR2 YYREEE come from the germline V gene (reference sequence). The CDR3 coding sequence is TGTGCCAGCAGCTTGGCTGGAAACACCATATATTTT. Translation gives CASSLAGNTIYF.

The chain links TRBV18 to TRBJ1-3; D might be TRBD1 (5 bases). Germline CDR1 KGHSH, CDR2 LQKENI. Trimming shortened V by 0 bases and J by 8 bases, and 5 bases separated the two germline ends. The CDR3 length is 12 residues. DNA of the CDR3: TGTGCCAGCTCACCACCGGGGGACACCATATATTTT. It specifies CASSPPGDTIYF.

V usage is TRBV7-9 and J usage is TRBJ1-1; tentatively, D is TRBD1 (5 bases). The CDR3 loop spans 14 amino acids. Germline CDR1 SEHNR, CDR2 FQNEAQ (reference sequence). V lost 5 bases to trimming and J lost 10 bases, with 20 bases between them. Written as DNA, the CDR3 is TGTGCCAGCAGCCCGCCCGACTTACCAAGGGGAGCTTTCTTT. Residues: CASSPPDLPRGAFF.

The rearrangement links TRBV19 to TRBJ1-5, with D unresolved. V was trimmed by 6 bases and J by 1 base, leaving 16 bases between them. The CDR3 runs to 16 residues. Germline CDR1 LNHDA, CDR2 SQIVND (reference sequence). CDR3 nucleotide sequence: TGTGCCAGTAGGCTAAAGTGGATAGCGAGCAATCAGCCCCAGCATTTT. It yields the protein CASRLKWIASNQPQHF.

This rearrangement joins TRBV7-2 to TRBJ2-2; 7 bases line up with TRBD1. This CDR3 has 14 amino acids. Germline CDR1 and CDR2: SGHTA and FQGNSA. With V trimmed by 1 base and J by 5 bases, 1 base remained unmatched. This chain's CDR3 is CASSLVQGTGELFF. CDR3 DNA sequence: TGTGCCAGCAGCTTAGTACAGGGGACCGGGGAGCTGTTTTTT.

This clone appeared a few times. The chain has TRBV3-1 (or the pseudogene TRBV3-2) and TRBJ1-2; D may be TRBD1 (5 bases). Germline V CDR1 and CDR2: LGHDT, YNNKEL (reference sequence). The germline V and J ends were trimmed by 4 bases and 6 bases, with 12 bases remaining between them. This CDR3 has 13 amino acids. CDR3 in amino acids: CASSPLGADGYTF. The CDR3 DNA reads TGTGCCAGCAGCCCGCTCGGGGCCGATGGCTACACCTTC.